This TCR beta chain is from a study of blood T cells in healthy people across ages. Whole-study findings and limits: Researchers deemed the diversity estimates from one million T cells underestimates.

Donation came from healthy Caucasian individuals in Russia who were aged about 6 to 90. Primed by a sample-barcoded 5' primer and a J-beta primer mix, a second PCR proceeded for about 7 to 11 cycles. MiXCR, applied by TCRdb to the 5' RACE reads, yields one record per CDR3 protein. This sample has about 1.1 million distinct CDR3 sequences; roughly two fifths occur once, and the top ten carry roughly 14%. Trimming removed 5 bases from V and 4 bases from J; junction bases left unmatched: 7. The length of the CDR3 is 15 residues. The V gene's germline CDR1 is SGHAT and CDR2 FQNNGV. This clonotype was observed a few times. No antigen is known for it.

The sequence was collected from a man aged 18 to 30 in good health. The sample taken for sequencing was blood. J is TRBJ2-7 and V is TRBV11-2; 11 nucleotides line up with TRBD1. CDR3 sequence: CASSRSGQGVYEQYF. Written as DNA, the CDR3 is TGTGCCAGCAGCCGCTCGGGACAGGGGGTGTACGAGCAGTACTTC.